These T cell receptor beta chains were read from a single sample in a study of cytotoxic CD8 clonotypes in ibrutinib-treated CLL. Only in-frame clones appear in the TCRdb table, and some are missing; sequencing was by immunoSEQ multiplex PCR. The repertoire holds 45,000 to 50,000 clones, about half seen once, with about 30% in the top ten. The sequencing used PBMCs, collected after 12 months of ibrutinib treatment. Every receptor here comes from a human donor with chronic lymphocytic leukemia. The CDR3 runs from the conserved cysteine through the conserved F or W. Each record gives: J gene, V gene, clone size, D gene, CDR3 protein, CDR3 DNA. A D gene is named only where the DNA matches it firmly. The size of a clone is reported for some rows only, either as once, few or many, or as a class for expanded clones.

TRBJ2-2 | TRBV6-6 | few | - | CASSYESGQNTGELFF | TGTGCCAGCAGTTACGAGTCGGGACAGAACACCGGGGAGCTGTTTTTT
TRBJ2-3 | TRBV7-9 | - | - | CASSGASGVDTQYF | TGTGCCAGCAGCGGGGCATCGGGTGTGGATACGCAGTATTTT
TRBJ2-7 | TRBV11-2 | - | TRBD1 | CASSLDLGGTGSNYEQYF | TGTGCCAGCAGCTTAGATTTAGGGGGGACAGGGAGTAACTACGAGCAGTACTTC
TRBJ1-2 | TRBV6-4 | - | - | CASSDRGIGYTF | TGTGCCAGCAGTGACAGGGGGATAGGCTACACCTTC
TRBJ2-3 | TRBV18 | - | - | CASSQRDFFTDTQYF | TGTGCCAGCTCACAACGGGACTTTTTCACAGATACGCAGTATTTT
TRBJ2-2 | TRBV9 | - | TRBD2 | CASSPWPSGDTGELFF | TGTGCCAGCAGCCCCTGGCCTAGCGGGGACACCGGGGAGCTGTTTTTT
TRBJ2-3 | TRBV19 | many | TRBD1 | CASSNLRTGRSDTQYF | TGTGCCAGTAGTAATCTCAGGACAGGGCGTTCAGATACGCAGTATTTT
TRBJ2-3 | TRBV11-2 | many | TRBD1 | CASSSKDRVGDTQYF | TGTGCCAGCAGCTCAAAAGACAGGGTTGGGGATACGCAGTATTTT
TRBJ1-1 | TRBV7-9 | - | - | CASSLALARLNTEAFF | TGTGCCAGCAGCTTAGCGCTGGCCAGGTTGAACACTGAAGCTTTCTTT
TRBJ1-2 | TRBV5-1 | few | TRBD1 | CASSSTGEGYTF | TGCGCCAGCAGCTCGACAGGGGAAGGCTACACCTTC
TRBJ2-6 | TRBV5-1 | - | TRBD1 | CASSTGQGNSGANVLTF | TGCGCCAGTAGCACGGGACAGGGGAATTCTGGGGCCAACGTCCTGACTTTC
TRBJ1-2 | TRBV28 | - | - | CASRKGGNYGYTF | TGTGCCAGCAGAAAGGGTGGGAACTATGGCTACACCTTC
TRBJ2-2 | TRBV11-2 | few | TRBD2 | CASSLSGRDRGELFF | TGTGCCAGCAGCTTATCGGGGAGGGACCGCGGGGAGCTGTTTTTT
TRBJ2-3 | TRBV7-2 | - | TRBD2 | CASSLVSQGLVGTDTQYF | TGTGCCAGCAGCTTAGTTTCCCAGGGACTAGTAGGCACAGATACGCAGTATTTT
TRBJ2-2 | TRBV27 | - | - | CASSLFGGTGELFF | TGTGCCAGCAGTTTATTTGGAGGGACCGGGGAGCTGTTTTTT
TRBJ2-2 | TRBV7-2 | - | TRBD1 | CASSKQGASTGELFF | TGTGCCAGCAGCAAACAGGGGGCGAGCACCGGGGAGCTGTTTTTT
TRBJ1-4 | TRBV30 | - | - | CAWKGHPNEKLFF | TGTGCCTGGAAAGGACACCCTAATGAAAAACTGTTTTTT
TRBJ2-5 | TRBV5-5 | - | TRBD1 | CASSGPGQAQETQYF | TGTGCCAGCAGCGGCCCGGGACAGGCTCAAGAGACCCAGTACTTC
TRBJ1-1 | TRBV7-2 | many | - | CASSLGGTDNTEAFF | TGTGCCAGCAGCTTAGGAGGGACGGATAACACTGAAGCTTTCTTT
TRBJ2-7 | TRBV11-2 | once | TRBD2 | CASSQGTSVYEQYF | TGTGCCAGCAGCCAAGGGACTAGCGTCTACGAGCAGTACTTC
TRBJ2-5 | TRBV5-1 | few | TRBD1 | CASSPRQGWETQYF | TGCGCCAGCAGTCCTAGACAGGGATGGGAGACCCAGTACTTC
TRBJ1-5 | TRBV5-8 | - | TRBD1 | CASSDGTGTNQPQHF | TGTGCCAGCAGCGACGGGACAGGGACAAATCAGCCCCAGCATTTT
TRBJ2-7 | TRBV10-2 | - | - | CATTNRDSLGREQYF | TGCGCCACTACCAACCGGGACTCCCTAGGCAGGGAGCAGTACTTC
TRBJ1-1 | TRBV6-6 | few | - | CASSYPGVNTEAFF | TGTGCCAGCAGTTACCCCGGAGTGAACACTGAAGCTTTCTTT
TRBJ2-7 | TRBV28 | - | TRBD1 | CASKTGDRGSYEQYF | TGTGCCAGCAAAACCGGGGACAGGGGCTCCTACGAGCAGTACTTC
TRBJ1-1 | TRBV18 | - | - | CASSPPGPNTEAFF | TGTGCCAGCTCACCCCCGGGACCTAACACTGAAGCTTTCTTT
TRBJ1-2 | TRBV7-2 | - | TRBD1 | CASSTPGQVYGYTF | TGTGCCAGCAGCACTCCGGGACAGGTCTATGGCTACACCTTC
TRBJ2-7 | TRBV18 | - | - | CASSQGSYEQYF | TGTGCCAGCTCACAGGGCTCCTACGAGCAGTACTTC
TRBJ1-4 | TRBV28 | - | TRBD1 | CASSRQGRREKLFF | TGTGCCAGCAGTCGACAGGGGAGACGTGAAAAACTGTTTTTT
TRBJ1-4 | TRBV5-6 | - | TRBD1 | CASSMTGPFNEKLFF | TGTGCCAGCAGCATGACAGGGCCCTTTAATGAAAAACTGTTTTTT
TRBJ2-5 | TRBV6-6 | once | - | CASRQYMGYQETQYF | TGTGCCAGCAGGCAATATATGGGGTATCAAGAGACCCAGTACTTC
TRBJ2-5 | TRBV4-1 | - | TRBD2 | CASSQGRLAGEQETQYF | TGCGCCAGCAGCCAGGGGAGACTAGCGGGAGAACAAGAGACCCAGTACTTC
TRBJ2-3 | TRBV7-2 | - | TRBD2 | CASTQGLAVSTDTQYF | TGTGCCAGCACCCAAGGACTAGCGGTTAGCACAGATACGCAGTATTTT
TRBJ1-4 | TRBV4-1 | few | - | CASSLGSGGNEKLFF | TGCGCCAGCAGCCTCGGCTCGGGCGGGAATGAAAAACTGTTTTTT
TRBJ1-2 | TRBV19 | many | - | CASSIIGYGYTF | TGTGCCAGTAGTATTATTGGCTATGGCTACACCTTC
TRBJ2-1 | TRBV7-8 | few | - | CASRGGNENEQFF | TGTGCCAGCAGAGGTGGTAATGAGAATGAGCAGTTCTTC
TRBJ2-6 | TRBV28 | - | - | CASSLFGSGANVLTF | TGTGCCAGCAGTTTATTTGGCTCTGGGGCCAACGTCCTGACTTTC
TRBJ2-3 | TRBV29-1 | many | - | CSVPPDSPATDTQYF | TGCAGCGTCCCACCGGACAGTCCAGCCACAGATACGCAGTATTTT
TRBJ2-2 | TRBV25-1 | many | - | CASSGGDGELFF | TGTGCCAGCAGTGGAGGGGACGGGGAGCTGTTTTTT
TRBJ2-5 | TRBV18 | - | - | CASSRTKETQYF | TGTGCCAGCTCACGAACTAAAGAGACCCAGTACTTC
TRBJ1-5 | TRBV11-2 | - | - | CASSPTGQPQHF | TGTGCCAGCAGTCCAACAGGCCAGCCCCAGCATTTT
TRBJ2-2 | TRBV5-4 | - | - | CASSWRDTGELFF | TGTGCCAGCAGCTGGCGGGACACCGGGGAGCTGTTTTTT
TRBJ1-3 | TRBV27 | - | TRBD1 | CASRSLQGVGNTIYF | TGTGCCAGCCGAAGCCTCCAGGGGGTAGGAAACACCATATATTTT
TRBJ2-3 | TRBV7-9 | - | TRBD2 | CASSLGLASTDTQYF | TGTGCCAGCAGCTTGGGACTAGCGAGCACAGATACGCAGTATTTT
TRBJ2-1 | TRBV5-1 | - | - | CASSLAQGMDEQFF | TGCGCCAGCAGCTTAGCACAGGGAATGGATGAGCAGTTCTTC
TRBJ2-7 | TRBV7-6 | - | TRBD2 | CASSQSGVNSYEQYF | TGTGCCAGCAGCCAGAGCGGGGTAAACTCCTACGAGCAGTACTTC
TRBJ2-5 | TRBV23-1 | - | - | CARTFFKYF | TGCGCCAGAACCTTTTTTAAGTACTTC
TRBJ2-2 | TRBV29-1 | once | TRBD2 | CSVSIAGAATGELFF | TGCAGCGTCTCTATAGCGGGAGCAGCCACCGGGGAGCTGTTTTTT
TRBJ1-2 | TRBV19 | many | - | CASSTYQTGYGYTF | TGTGCCAGTAGTACCTACCAGACGGGCTATGGCTACACCTTC
TRBJ2-7 | TRBV5-4 | few | - | CASSTGGYEQYF | TGTGCCAGCAGCACTGGCGGGTACGAGCAGTACTTC
TRBJ1-5 | TRBV30 | - | - | CAWRLQGSNQPQHF | TGTGCCTGGAGGCTTCAGGGGAGCAATCAGCCCCAGCATTTT
TRBJ1-2 | TRBV29-1 | - | TRBD1 | CSVVVPGTGGGYTF | TGCAGCGTTGTTGTTCCCGGGACAGGGGGTGGCTACACCTTC
TRBJ1-1 | TRBV5-1 | - | - | CASSLLGTEAFF | TGCGCCAGCAGCTTACTTGGCACTGAAGCTTTCTTT